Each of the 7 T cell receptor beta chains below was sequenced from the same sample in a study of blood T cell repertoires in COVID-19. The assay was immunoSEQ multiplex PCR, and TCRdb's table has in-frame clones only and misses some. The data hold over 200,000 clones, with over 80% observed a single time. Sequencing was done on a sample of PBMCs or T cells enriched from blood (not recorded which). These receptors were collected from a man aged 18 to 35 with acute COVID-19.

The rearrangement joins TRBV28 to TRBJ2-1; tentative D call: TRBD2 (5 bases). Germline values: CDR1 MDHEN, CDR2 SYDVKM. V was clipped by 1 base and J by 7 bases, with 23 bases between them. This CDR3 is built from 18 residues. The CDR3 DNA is TGTGCCAGCAGTTTATCTGATCGATCTAGCCCTCCGGAGAATGAGCAGTTCTTC. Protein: CASSLSDRSSPPENEQFF.

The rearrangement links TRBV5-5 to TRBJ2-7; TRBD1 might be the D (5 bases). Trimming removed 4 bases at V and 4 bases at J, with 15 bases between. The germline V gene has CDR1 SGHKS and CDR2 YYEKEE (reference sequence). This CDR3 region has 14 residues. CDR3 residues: CASSLKTDLYEQYF. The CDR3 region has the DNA TGTGCCAGCAGCCTGAAGACAGACCTATACGAGCAGTACTTC.

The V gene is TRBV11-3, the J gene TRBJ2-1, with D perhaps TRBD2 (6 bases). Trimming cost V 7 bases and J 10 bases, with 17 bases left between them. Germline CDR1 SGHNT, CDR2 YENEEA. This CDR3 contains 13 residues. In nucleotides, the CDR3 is TGTGCCAGCATGGGACTTACAGTAGAGGAGCAGTTCTTC. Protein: CASMGLTVEEQFF.

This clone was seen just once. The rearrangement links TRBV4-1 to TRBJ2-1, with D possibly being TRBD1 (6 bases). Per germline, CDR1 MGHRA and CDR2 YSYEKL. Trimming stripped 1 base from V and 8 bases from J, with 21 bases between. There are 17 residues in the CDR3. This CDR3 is CASSQVTGKSLGDEQFF. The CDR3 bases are TGCGCCAGCAGCCAAGTCACAGGGAAATCTCTAGGTGATGAGCAGTTCTTC.

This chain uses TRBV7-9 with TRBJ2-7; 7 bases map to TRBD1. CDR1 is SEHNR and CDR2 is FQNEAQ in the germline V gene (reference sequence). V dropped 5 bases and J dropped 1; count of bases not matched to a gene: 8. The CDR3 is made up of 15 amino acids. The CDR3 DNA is TGTGCCAGCAGCGCCACCGGGACAGTTTCCTACGAGCAGTACTTC. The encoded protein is CASSATGTVSYEQYF.

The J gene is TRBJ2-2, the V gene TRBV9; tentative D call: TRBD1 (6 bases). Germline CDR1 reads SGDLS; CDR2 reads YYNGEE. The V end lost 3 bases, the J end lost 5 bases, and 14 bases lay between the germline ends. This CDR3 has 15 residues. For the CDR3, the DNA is TGTGCCAGCAGCGCCGGGGTAGGGGGTACCGGGGAGCTGTTTTTT. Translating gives CASSAGVGGTGELFF.

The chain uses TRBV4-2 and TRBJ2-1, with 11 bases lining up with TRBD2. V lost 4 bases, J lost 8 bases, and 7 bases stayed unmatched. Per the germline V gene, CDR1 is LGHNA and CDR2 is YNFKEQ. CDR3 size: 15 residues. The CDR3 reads CASSRVAGGLDEQFF. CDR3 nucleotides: TGTGCCAGCAGCCGCGTAGCGGGAGGGTTGGATGAGCAGTTCTTC.